This T cell receptor beta chain is from a study of blood T cell repertoires in COVID-19. Study context: Researchers got acute and convalescent COVID-19 samples from the United States, Italy and Spain. PBMCs, B-cell-depleted T cells, or T cells were the source of the cDNA or gDNA that made up the material.

In germline, CDR1 is GTSNPN, CDR2 SVGIG (reference sequence). This CDR3 is built from 15 residues. Trimming took 0 bases from V and 5 from J, leaving 16 bases between them. Methods used by the authors: How many nucleated cells were present was estimated from reference gene primer amplification. Libraries were prepared by immunoSEQ multiplex PCR; TCRdb keeps only in-frame clonotypes and omits some of them. The D gene and trimming were derived from the DNA, and the V and J assignments and clone size from that table. The sample holds roughly 13,000 clones; 85% to 90% are singletons and the top ten take less than 3%.

The receptor's source is a human donor in a cohort sampled during active COVID-19. The sequencing sample was made of peripheral blood. The rearrangement joins TRBV30 to TRBJ1-1, with D possibly being TRBD1 (5 bases). The DNA for the CDR3 is TGTGCCTGGAGTGTACGGCGGGGGGGAAATACTGAAGCTTTCTTT. Its translation: CAWSVRRGGNTEAFF.